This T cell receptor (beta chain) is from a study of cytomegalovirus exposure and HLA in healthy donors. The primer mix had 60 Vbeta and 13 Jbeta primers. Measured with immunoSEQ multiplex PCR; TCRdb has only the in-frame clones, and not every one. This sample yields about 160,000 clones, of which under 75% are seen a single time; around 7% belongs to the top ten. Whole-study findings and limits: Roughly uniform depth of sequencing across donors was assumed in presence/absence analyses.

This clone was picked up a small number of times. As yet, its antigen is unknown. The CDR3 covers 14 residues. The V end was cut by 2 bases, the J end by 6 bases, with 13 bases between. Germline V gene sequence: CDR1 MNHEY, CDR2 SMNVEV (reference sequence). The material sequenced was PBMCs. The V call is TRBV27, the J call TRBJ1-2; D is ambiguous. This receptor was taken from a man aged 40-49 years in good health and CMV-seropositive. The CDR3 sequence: CASSLLTSRDGYTF. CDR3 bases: TGTGCCAGCAGTTTACTAACTTCACGGGATGGCTACACCTTC.